The 21 T cell receptor beta chains below were found in one sample sequenced in a study of shared clonotypes between healthy human individuals. Profiled with immunoSEQ multiplex PCR; TCRdb holds only in-frame clones, not every one. The data show around 2,100,000 clones, approximately 95% seen once. The naive CD8 subset, CD45RO-negative cells positively selected for CCR7, excluded terminally differentiated effector memory CD45RA+ cells. Sequenced: naive CD8+ T cells sorted from blood. These receptors originate from a young man in good health.

V and J are TRBV27 and TRBJ1-2; D gene ambiguous. Germline values: CDR1 MNHEY, CDR2 SMNVEV (reference sequence). The ends were cut back, 5 bases at V and 0 bases at J, with 13 bases in the middle. The CDR3 has 15 amino acids. The CDR3 region has the DNA TGTGCCAGCAGTCCTTCTGATAGTGCTAACTATGGCTACACCTTC. The encoded protein is CASSPSDSANYGYTF.

The chain has TRBV7-2 and TRBJ2-7; D is uncertain. The length of the CDR3 is 14 residues. The germline CDR1 and CDR2 sequences are SGHTA and FQGNSA. The V end was cut by 5 bases, the J end by 7 bases, with 18 bases between. CDR3 region: CASSPGVVLGEQYF. As DNA, the CDR3 is TGTGCCAGCAGCCCAGGCGTGGTTCTGGGGGAGCAGTACTTC.

V and J are TRBV19 and TRBJ2-1, with D possibly being TRBD2 (5 bases). The CDR3 runs to 14 residues. Germline V lookup: CDR1 LNHDA, CDR2 SQIVND (reference sequence). The V end was cut by 5 bases, the J end by 8 bases, with 16 bases between. CDR3 DNA: TGTGCCAGTAGTCCGGCATCGGAGGACGATGAGCAGTTCTTC. It is translated as CASSPASEDDEQFF.

The CDR3: CASSFGDRAGFYEQYF. The CDR3 DNA is TGTGCCAGCAGCTTTGGGGACAGAGCTGGATTCTACGAGCAGTACTTC. This chain joins TRBV7-2 and TRBJ2-7, with TRBD1 matching over 7 bases. The V gene's germline CDR1 is SGHTA and CDR2 FQGNSA. V gave up 3 bases and J gave up 3 bases; unmatched junction bases: 11. This CDR3 comprises 16 residues. Drawing the rest from reference TRBV7-2 and TRBJ2-7, the complete variable domain is GAGVSQSPSNKVTEKGKDVELRCDPISGHTALYWYRQSLGQGLEFLIYFQGNSAPDKSGLPSDRFSAERTGGSVSTLTIQRTQQEDSAVYLCASSFGDRAGFYEQYFGPGTRLTVT.

J is TRBJ2-3 and V is TRBV27; unclear D gene. From germline, CDR1 is MNHEY and CDR2 SMNVEV (reference sequence). The CDR3 contains 17 residues. Trimming left V 6 bases short and J 3 bases short, with 22 bases between. The CDR3 DNA sequence: TGTGCCAGCAGCCCTTTCACCTGGGTCTTGGCGACAGATACGCAGTATTTT. As protein: CASSPFTWVLATDTQYF.

This clone occurred a few times. This rearrangement joins TRBV9 to TRBJ1-4, with unresolved D. Looked up from germline, CDR1 is SGDLS and CDR2 is YYNGEE. Trimming cost V 2 bases and J 5 bases, with 13 bases left between them. The length of the CDR3 is 15 residues. The CDR3 sequence: CASSVEGGRNEKLFF. CDR3 nucleotides: TGTGCCAGCAGCGTGGAGGGAGGTCGAAATGAAAAACTGTTTTTT.

Comment on this clone: The sample carries other DNA sequences with the same CDR3. The chain combines TRBV2 with TRBJ2-7, with a weak D call TRBD1 (5 bases). Per germline, CDR1 SNHLY and CDR2 FYNNEI. Trimming cost V 2 bases and J 3 bases, with 5 bases left between them. The CDR3 runs to 12 residues. The CDR3 protein is CASSERGYEQYF. CDR3 nucleotides: TGTGCCAGCAGTGAAAGGGGCTACGAGCAGTACTTC. Filled out from reference TRBV2 and TRBJ2-7, the complete variable domain reads EPEVTQTPSHQVTQMGQEVILRCVPISNHLYFYWYRQILGQKVEFLVSFYNNEISEKSEIFDDQFSVERPDGSNFTLKIRSTKLEDSAMYFCASSERGYEQYFGPGTRLTVT.

V and J are TRBV4-1 and TRBJ2-5; 12 bases are a match to TRBD2. Germline CDR1 is MGHRA and CDR2 is YSYEKL. With 5 bases clipped from V and 1 base from J, the junction kept 8 bases outside the gene matches. The CDR3 runs 17 residues. The CDR3 protein is CASSSSGGARVQETQYF. CDR3 nucleotide sequence: TGCGCCAGCAGCTCTAGCGGGGGGGCACGTGTCCAAGAGACCCAGTACTTC.

This chain links TRBV7-9 with TRBJ2-2, with a weak D call TRBD2 (6 bases). V gave up 4 bases and J gave up 4 bases, with 16 bases separating them. The length of the CDR3 is 16 residues. Per the germline V gene, CDR1 is SEHNR and CDR2 is FQNEAQ (reference sequence). DNA of the CDR3: TGTGCCAGCAGCTCCACGGGGGAAGACGGCACCGGGGAGCTGTTTTTT. Encoded protein: CASSSTGEDGTGELFF. The variable domain in full, with the rest retrieved from reference TRBV7-9 and TRBJ2-2, is DTGVSQNPRHKITKRGQNVTFRCDPISEHNRLYWYRQTLGQGPEFLTYFQNEAQLEKSRLLSDRFSAERPKGSFSTLEIQRTEQGDSAMYLCASSSTGEDGTGELFFGEGSRLTVL.

The chain has TRBV30 and TRBJ1-1; the D is unclear. The CDR3 spans 12 residues. Germline values: CDR1 GTSNPN, CDR2 SVGIG (reference sequence). Trimming left V 1 base short and J 5 bases short, with 8 bases between. CDR3 amino acids: CAWSGLGTEAFF. Here the CDR3 DNA reads TGTGCCTGGAGTGGGCTCGGGACTGAAGCTTTCTTT.

The V and J genes are TRBV11-3 and TRBJ2-1; 9 nucleotides line up with TRBD1. CDR3 size: 15 residues. J was trimmed by 6 bases and V by 5 bases; bases with no gene match: 8. The germline V gene has CDR1 SGHNT and CDR2 YENEEA. The CDR3 DNA reads TGTGCCAGCAGCGTACAGGGGGCAGGTTTCAATGAGCAGTTCTTC. Translating gives CASSVQGAGFNEQFF.

A few counts support this clone. The chain recombines TRBV7-9 with TRBJ1-2; D not resolved. Germline assignment: CDR1 SEHNR and CDR2 FQNEAQ (reference sequence). The V gene lost 2 bases and the J gene lost 2 bases, with 15 bases spanning the gap. The CDR3 totals 16 residues. CDR3 sequence (DNA): TGTGCCAGCAGCTTAATGGCCGAGGGTCCCAACTATGGCTACACCTTC. Translation gives CASSLMAEGPNYGYTF.

Comments on this clone: The same CDR3 is also encoded by other DNA sequences in this sample. In DNA form, the CDR3 reads TGTGCCAGCAGTTTATTGTCGACACAAGAGACCCAGTACTTC. As protein: CASSLLSTQETQYF. The chain links TRBV27 to TRBJ2-5; D remains unclear. This CDR3 contains 14 residues. V lost 1 base and J 2 bases, leaving 8 bases between the germline ends. Germline CDR1 MNHEY, CDR2 SMNVEV (reference sequence).

The chain has TRBV7-9 and TRBJ1-3; D not certain. CDR3 length: 15 amino acids. The germline V and J ends were trimmed by 4 bases and 4 bases, with 14 bases remaining between them. Germline V gene lookup returns CDR1 SEHNR and CDR2 FQNEAQ (reference sequence). CDR3 nucleotides: TGTGCCAGCAGCTCCACGGCCGATCGGGGAAACACCATATATTTT. Protein sequence: CASSSTADRGNTIYF.

The chain uses TRBV29-1 and TRBJ2-7; possibly TRBD2 for D (6 bases). The CDR3 contains 12 residues. V gave up 4 bases and J gave up 3 bases, with 10 bases separating them. Germline CDR1 is SQVTM and CDR2 is ANQGSEA. The CDR3 bases are TGCAGCGTTGTCTTGGAGGGCTACGAGCAGTACTTC. It yields the protein CSVVLEGYEQYF.

The chain links TRBV7-9 to TRBJ2-7, with 9 bases fitting TRBD1. This CDR3 has 16 residues. Germline CDR1 is SEHNR and CDR2 is FQNEAQ (reference sequence). J gave up 4 bases and V 1 base, and 8 bases lay outside the gene matches. DNA for the CDR3: TGTGCCAGCAGCTTAGTCGGGACAGGGAAAGGATACGAGCAGTACTTC. Residues: CASSLVGTGKGYEQYF.

Points on this clone: Other DNA sequences in the same sample also yield this CDR3. The chain is built from TRBV14 and TRBJ2-7; 8 nucleotides agree with TRBD1. This CDR3 is 14 amino acids long. J gave up 3 bases and V 1 base, and 2 bases lay outside the gene matches. In germline, CDR1 is SGHDN, CDR2 FVKESK. CDR3 region: CASSQGTGIYEQYF. CDR3 sequence (DNA): TGTGCCAGCAGCCAAGGGACAGGGATCTACGAGCAGTACTTC.

The V call is TRBV6-1, the J call TRBJ2-3; the D is unclear. Germline V lookup: CDR1 MNHNS, CDR2 SASEGT. Trimming left V 7 bases short and J 7 bases short, with 12 bases between. The CDR3 sequence is 12 residues long. The CDR3 DNA reads TGTGCCAGCACCGAGTATGGTAATACGCAGTATTTT. Protein product: CASTEYGNTQYF.

Concerning this clone itself: Other DNA sequences in this specimen translate into the identical CDR3. V usage is TRBV2 and J usage is TRBJ2-5, with D perhaps matching TRBD1 (6 bases). The CDR3 is made up of 11 amino acids. The germline V and J ends were trimmed by 8 bases and 3 bases, with 7 bases remaining between them. The germline V gene encodes CDR1 SNHLY and CDR2 FYNNEI. In nucleotides, the CDR3 is TGTGCCAGCTCAGGGGAAGAGACCCAGTACTTC. It translates to CASSGEETQYF.

J is TRBJ1-1 and V is TRBV6-5, with 8 nucleotides matching TRBD1. This CDR3 has 13 residues. Trimming removed 4 bases from V and 5 bases from J; junction bases left unmatched: 3. CDR1 and CDR2 from the germline V gene are MNHEY and SVGAGI. CDR3 bases: TGTGCCAGCAGTTCGGACAGGGAGACTGAAGCTTTCTTT. It is translated as CASSSDRETEAFF.

In this sample, this clone turned up once. The chain carries TRBV6-6 and TRBJ2-1, with D possibly being TRBD2 (5 bases). Trimming pared 7 bases from V and 4 bases from J, leaving 11 bases between. This CDR3 has 13 amino acids. CDR1 is MNHNY, CDR2 SVGAGI, per germline (reference sequence). The CDR3 here is CASTVSGYNEQFF. For the CDR3, the DNA is TGTGCCAGCACCGTCAGCGGTTACAATGAGCAGTTCTTC.